The source of this TCR beta chain is a study of blood T cell repertoires in COVID-19. Profiling relied on immunoSEQ multiplex PCR, and the TCRdb table lists in-frame clones only, not all of them. This sample has more than 250,000 clones, with roughly 80% found just once. The V gene's germline CDR1 is GTSNPN and CDR2 SVGIG (reference sequence). After removal of 0 bases from V and 3 bases from J, the junction contained 5 bases not matched to a gene. The CDR3 extends over 15 amino acids. The sequencing sample was made of PBMCs or T cells enriched from blood (not recorded which). V usage is TRBV30 and J usage is TRBJ2-3; 8 bases align to TRBD2. This TCR derives from a man aged 40-55 years who had been exposed to COVID-19. The CDR3 coding sequence is TGTGCCTGGAGTGTCAGCGGGAGTTGGACAGATACGCAGTATTTT. As protein: CAWSVSGSWTDTQYF.